Following are 28 T cell receptor beta chains from one sample sequenced in a study of vaccination and CD4 T cells after COVID-19 (dated by TCRdb to the early 2020s). What these receptors recognize is not known. Libraries were constructed by PCR. TCRdb shows the sequencer as Illumina iSeq 100. DNA from cultured CD4+ T cells underwent TCR sequencing with the Oncomine TCR Beta short-read assay at the Johns Hopkins FTIC core. The raw public data were reprocessed by TCRdb itself: fastp quality trimming at Q25, MiXCR clonotype calling, in-frame beta chains only. Each entry merges the rows of one CDR3 protein and shows their most common DNA and genes. Counted in this sample were about 18,000 distinct CDR3 sequences; around 45% of them appeared once. Clones ranked in the top ten supply around 7.3% of the sample. Explained via the paper, the treatment or condition label denotes: approximately 9-day PBMC culture with coronavirus spike peptide pools or control peptides (ViraFEST assay).

The sample consisted of CD4+ T cells from blood, cultured in vitro, taken after SARS-CoV-2 vaccination. These receptors were obtained from a human donor who had recovered from COVID-19.

The V gene is TRBV15, the J gene TRBJ1-5, with D tentatively TRBD1 (5 bases). The CDR3 is 12 amino acids. V gave up 3 bases and J gave up 7 bases, with 7 bases separating them. CDR1 is LNHNV, CDR2 YYDKDF, per germline (reference sequence). The CDR3 reads CATSRGGQPQHF. CDR3 bases: TGTGCCACCAGCAGGGGGGGGCAGCCCCAGCATTTT.

This clonotype was counted between two and nine times. The chain is built from TRBV20-1 and TRBJ1-5; maybe TRBD1 (5 bases). This CDR3 has 16 residues. CDR1 is DFQATT and CDR2 is SNEGSKA in the germline V gene (reference sequence). V was clipped by 1 base and J by 1 base, with 14 bases between them. CDR3 nucleotide sequence: TGCAGTGCTAGAGGGATGGGGGGTGGGAGCAATCAGCCCCAGCATTTT. Encoded protein: CSARGMGGGSNQPQHF.

The CDR3 reads CASRTRDRGPNYGYTF. The DNA for the CDR3 is TGTGCCAGCAGGACTCGGGACAGGGGCCCTAACTATGGCTACACCTTC. J is TRBJ1-2 and V is TRBV5-4; 10 bases are shared with TRBD1. CDR3 size: 16 residues. Germline V lookup: CDR1 SGHNT, CDR2 YYREEE (reference sequence). Trimming cost V 5 bases and J 0 bases; bases outside gene matches: 7. The complete variable domain, with remaining parts taken from reference TRBV5-4 and TRBJ1-2, reads ETGVTQSPTHLIKTRGQQVTLRCSSQSGHNTVSWYQQALGQGPQFIFQYYREEENGRGNFPPRFSGLQFPNYSSELNVNALELDDSALYLCASRTRDRGPNYGYTFGSGTRLTVV.

The rearrangement links TRBV27 to TRBJ1-5, with D maybe TRBD1 (6 bases). CDR3 size: 17 residues. Per germline, CDR1 MNHEY and CDR2 SMNVEV (reference sequence). The V end lost 6 bases, the J end lost 0 bases, and 18 bases lay between the germline ends. CDR3 bases: TGTGCCAGCAGCCCCAAGGGGGGGGCACATAGCAATCAGCCCCAGCATTTT. Residues: CASSPKGGAHSNQPQHF.

In its sample, this clonotype was seen a few times. The V call is TRBV15, the J call TRBJ1-5; D is ambiguous. Germline values: CDR1 LNHNV, CDR2 YYDKDF (reference sequence). The CDR3 has 12 amino acids. V was clipped by 4 bases and J by 4 bases, with 5 bases between them. The CDR3 protein is CATSNTNQPQHF. CDR3 in DNA: TGTGCCACCAGCAATACGAATCAGCCCCAGCATTTT.

The chain couples TRBV5-1 to TRBJ2-7; D might be TRBD1 (6 bases). The CDR3 covers 15 residues. Germline CDR1 SGHRS, CDR2 YFSETQ. V was trimmed by 2 bases and J by 0 bases, leaving 12 bases between them. The CDR3 sequence: CASSFQGTSSYEQYF. The CDR3 DNA reads TGCGCCAGCAGCTTTCAGGGGACGAGCTCCTACGAGCAGTACTTC.

The J gene is TRBJ2-3, the V gene TRBV20-1; 7 positions agree with TRBD1. Trimming took 3 bases from V and 0 from J; bases not matched to a gene: 9. The CDR3 runs to 16 residues. Looked up from germline, CDR1 is DFQATT and CDR2 is SNEGSKA (reference sequence). CDR3 protein: CSARTYQGDSTDTQYF. DNA for the CDR3: TGCAGTGCTAGGACCTATCAGGGGGACAGCACAGATACGCAGTATTTT.

This clonotype was seen once. This rearrangement joins TRBV6-2 or TRBV6-3 to TRBJ2-7; 7 bases fit TRBD1. Unmatched junction bases numbered 10, after V lost 4 bases and J lost 1 base. Germline CDR1 and CDR2: MNHEY and SVGEGT. The CDR3 contains 16 residues. CDR3 in amino acids: CASSSLDRSSSYEQYF. The CDR3 DNA reads TGTGCCAGCAGTTCGCTGGACAGGTCGAGTTCCTACGAGCAGTACTTC.

The chain is built from TRBV6-5 and TRBJ1-3, with unresolved D. The CDR3 is made up of 15 amino acids. Trimming left V 0 bases short and J 6 bases short, with 12 bases between. In germline, CDR1 is MNHEY, CDR2 SVGAGI. CDR3 amino acids: CASSYSEGGSNTIYF. The CDR3 nucleotides read TGTGCCAGCAGTTACTCTGAGGGAGGGTCAAACACCATATATTTT.

This clonotype was counted a few times. The chain uses TRBV6-1 and TRBJ2-5; D gene uncertain. Germline V gene sequence: CDR1 MNHNS, CDR2 SASEGT. This CDR3 is built from 13 residues. V lost 7 bases to trimming and J lost 1 base, with 10 bases between them. CDR3 amino acids: CASKWGGQETQYF. The CDR3 nucleotides are TGTGCCAGCAAATGGGGTGGCCAAGAGACCCAGTACTTC.

This clonotype showed up just a few times. The chain couples TRBV28 to TRBJ1-2, with unresolved D. V lost 6 bases to trimming and J lost 1 base, with 12 bases between them. Germline V gene lookup returns CDR1 MDHEN and CDR2 SYDVKM. The length of the CDR3 is 14 residues. The CDR3 loop is CASSLGGSNYGYTF. DNA of the CDR3: TGTGCCAGCAGCTTAGGAGGCAGTAACTATGGCTACACCTTC.

The chain carries TRBV28 and TRBJ1-1; unclear D gene. CDR1 and CDR2 (germline): MDHEN, SYDVKM. V was clipped by 8 bases and J by 1 base, with 8 bases between them. This CDR3 has 12 residues. The CDR3 DNA is TGTGCCAGCGGAACAGAGAACACTGAAGCTTTCTTT. It encodes CASGTENTEAFF.

J is TRBJ2-3 and V is TRBV20-1; 9 bases map to TRBD2. The CDR3 is made up of 13 amino acids. J lost 5 bases, V lost 6 bases, and 6 bases had no gene match. Per germline, CDR1 DFQATT and CDR2 SNEGSKA (reference sequence). CDR3 region: CSAASGIEDTQYF. The CDR3 DNA follows: TGCAGTGCAGCTAGCGGGATTGAAGATACGCAGTATTTT.

The gene calls are TRBV7-2 and TRBJ2-7, with 8 bases aligning to TRBD2. This CDR3 is 15 amino acids long. J lost 4 bases, V lost 1 base, and 6 bases had no gene match. Germline CDR1 SGHTA, CDR2 FQGNSA. The CDR3 DNA reads TGTGCCAGCAGCTTAGGGCCTAGCGGGCCATACGAGCAGTACTTC. It codes for CASSLGPSGPYEQYF. Together with reference TRBV7-2 and TRBJ2-7, the CDR3 gives the full variable domain: GAGVSQSPSNKVTEKGKDVELRCDPISGHTALYWYRQSLGQGLEFLIYFQGNSAPDKSGLPSDRFSAERTGGSVSTLTIQRTQQEDSAVYLCASSLGPSGPYEQYFGPGTRLTVT.

The chain recombines TRBV6-1 with TRBJ2-7; TRBD1 agrees at 8 bases. The CDR3 covers 16 residues. Unmatched junction bases numbered 10, after V lost 6 bases and J lost 0 bases. CDR1 and CDR2 (germline): MNHNS, SASEGT. CDR3 nucleotides: TGTGCCAGCAGAACACCCCCGGGACAGGCCTCCTACGAGCAGTACTTC. Its translation is CASRTPPGQASYEQYF.

V and J are TRBV20-1 and TRBJ2-3; D is uncertain. Germline V gives CDR1 DFQATT, CDR2 SNEGSKA (reference sequence). CDR3 length: 14 residues. V was pared by 1 base and J by 1 base, with 9 bases between. This CDR3 reads CSARVGQGTDTQYF. The DNA for the CDR3 is TGCAGTGCTAGAGTTGGGCAGGGCACAGATACGCAGTATTTT.

The V gene is TRBV19, the J gene TRBJ2-3, with TRBD2 as a possible D gene (5 bases). The CDR3 has 14 residues. Looked up from germline, CDR1 is LNHDA and CDR2 is SQIVND (reference sequence). Deletions cut 3 bases from V and 0 bases from J, with 7 bases between. CDR3 DNA: TGTGCCAGTAGTATTAGCGCCAGCACAGATACGCAGTATTTT. As protein: CASSISASTDTQYF.

This chain's CDR3 is CASSLISYDNSPLHF. In DNA form, the CDR3 reads TGTGCCAGCAGCCTAATATCTTATGATAATTCACCCCTCCACTTT. J is TRBJ1-6 and V is TRBV7-2; D call uncertain. The V end lost 5 bases, the J end lost 5 bases, and 13 bases lay between the germline ends. Per the germline V gene, CDR1 is SGHTA and CDR2 is FQGNSA. CDR3 size: 15 residues. Full variable domain (rest looked up from reference TRBV7-2 and TRBJ1-6): GAGVSQSPSNKVTEKGKDVELRCDPISGHTALYWYRQSLGQGLEFLIYFQGNSAPDKSGLPSDRFSAERTGGSVSTLTIQRTQQEDSAVYLCASSLISYDNSPLHFGNGTRLTVT.

The chain employs TRBV20-1 and TRBJ2-3; perhaps TRBD1 as D (6 bases). This CDR3 region has 16 residues. The germline gives CDR1 DFQATT, CDR2 SNEGSKA (reference sequence). With 0 bases removed from V and 3 bases from J, the gap between germline ends came to 16 bases. For the CDR3, the DNA is TGCAGTGCTAGAGATCGGCGCAGGGGCGGGACAGATACGCAGTATTTT. Its protein is CSARDRRRGGTDTQYF.

CDR3 nucleotide sequence: TGTGCCAGCAGCTTAAGGCAGGGGGCTGAAAAACTGTTTTTT. Its protein is CASSLRQGAEKLFF. The rearrangement joins TRBV7-2 to TRBJ1-4; 8 nucleotides line up with TRBD1. Trimming took 2 bases from V and 7 from J; bases not matched to a gene: 3. Germline CDR1 reads SGHTA; CDR2 reads FQGNSA. This CDR3 comprises 14 residues. Filled out from reference TRBV7-2 and TRBJ1-4, the complete variable domain reads GAGVSQSPSNKVTEKGKDVELRCDPISGHTALYWYRQSLGQGLEFLIYFQGNSAPDKSGLPSDRFSAERTGGSVSTLTIQRTQQEDSAVYLCASSLRQGAEKLFFGSGTQLSVL.

The rearrangement links TRBV6-1 to TRBJ2-7, with a possible D match to TRBD2 (6 bases). The CDR3 is 15 amino acids. V was trimmed by 6 bases and J by 5 bases, leaving 20 bases between them. Germline V lookup: CDR1 MNHNS, CDR2 SASEGT. The CDR3 coding sequence is TGTGCCAGCAGCCGAAAGCCGGGGCGGGGAAACGAGCAGTACTTC. Protein product: CASSRKPGRGNEQYF.

This clonotype was seen a few times. Here the CDR3 DNA reads TGTGCCAGCAGCAGGACAGACCTTAATTCACCCCTCCACTTT. Protein sequence: CASSRTDLNSPLHF. The rearrangement links TRBV28 to TRBJ1-6, with a possible D match to TRBD1 (6 bases). This CDR3 contains 14 residues. Between the trimmed V and J ends, which lost 6 bases and 6 bases, there was a span of 12 bases. Germline V lookup: CDR1 MDHEN, CDR2 SYDVKM.

This chain joins TRBV7-9 and TRBJ1-2; 8 bases align to TRBD1. Trimming at V came to 4 bases and at J to 8 bases, leaving 9 bases not matched to a gene. Germline CDR1 is SEHNR and CDR2 is FQNEAQ (reference sequence). The CDR3 is 14 amino acids. CDR3 nucleotides: TGTGCCAGCAGCTCCGGACAGGGCCGAGAAGGCTACACCTTC. Residues: CASSSGQGREGYTF.

This chain joins TRBV7-2 and TRBJ1-1; the match to TRBD1 covers 7 bases. Trimming cost V 4 bases and J 1 base; bases outside gene matches: 9. The length of the CDR3 is 16 residues. The germline gives CDR1 SGHTA, CDR2 FQGNSA. CDR3 sequence reads: CASSYRRGPGNTEAFF. CDR3 nucleotide sequence: TGTGCCAGCAGCTACCGGAGGGGGCCTGGGAACACTGAAGCTTTCTTT.

This clonotype was recorded a few times. The chain links TRBV20-1 to TRBJ1-2, with D perhaps matching TRBD1 (5 bases). Looked up from germline, CDR1 is DFQATT and CDR2 is SNEGSKA (reference sequence). Trimming left V 3 bases short and J 5 bases short, with 16 bases between. The CDR3 is 14 amino acids. The CDR3 protein is CSASPFGGPYGYTF. Written as DNA, the CDR3 is TGCAGTGCTAGCCCCTTCGGGGGTCCTTATGGCTACACCTTC.

This chain uses TRBV19 with TRBJ1-1; D gene uncertain. Germline CDR1 LNHDA, CDR2 SQIVND (reference sequence). V shed 5 bases and J shed 4 bases, with 14 bases lying between them. The CDR3 runs to 14 residues. The CDR3 DNA reads TGTGCCAGTAGTCCCTTTGGCTCGGGCACTGAAGCTTTCTTT. This gives the protein CASSPFGSGTEAFF.

This chain connects TRBV7-9 to TRBJ2-4; 11 positions match TRBD2. The CDR3 runs 16 residues. V was clipped by 4 bases and J by 0 bases; unmatched bases: 2. CDR1 is SEHNR and CDR2 is FQNEAQ in the germline V gene (reference sequence). CDR3: CASSSLAGVAKNIQYF. CDR3 bases: TGTGCCAGCAGCTCACTAGCGGGGGTAGCCAAAAACATTCAGTACTTC.

The sample holds a few counts of this clonotype. The chain has TRBV6-1 and TRBJ1-5; D possibly corresponds to TRBD1 (5 bases). The CDR3 consists of 17 residues. Germline-derived CDR1 and CDR2 are MNHNS and SASEGT. V shed 5 bases and J shed 2 bases, with 19 bases lying between them. The CDR3: CASSPATVTGGNQPQHF. For the CDR3, the DNA is TGTGCCAGCAGTCCCGCGACAGTCACCGGAGGCAATCAGCCCCAGCATTTT.